This TCR beta chain was sequenced for a study of blood T cell repertoires in COVID-19. Study as a whole: Samples taken during acute and convalescent COVID-19 were collected in the United States, Italy and Spain. The cDNA or gDNA used as material had been derived from T cells, B-cell-depleted T cells, or PBMCs.

Trimming at V came to 0 bases and at J to 5 bases, leaving 5 bases not matched to a gene. The germline V gene has CDR1 SGHNT and CDR2 YYREEE (reference sequence). This CDR3 contains 15 residues. Method: immunoSEQ multiplex PCR; TCRdb's copy keeps in-frame clones and lacks some. The data contain under 130,000 clones, around 81% of them singletons. The receptor was isolated from a man at least 80 years old with acute or convalescent COVID-19. The chain combines TRBV5-4 with TRBJ2-7, with TRBD2 matching 10 bases. Sequenced material: peripheral blood. The DNA for the CDR3 is TGTGCCAGCAGCTTGGTCCTAGCGGGAGCGAACGAGCAGTACTTC. Amino acid sequence: CASSLVLAGANEQYF.